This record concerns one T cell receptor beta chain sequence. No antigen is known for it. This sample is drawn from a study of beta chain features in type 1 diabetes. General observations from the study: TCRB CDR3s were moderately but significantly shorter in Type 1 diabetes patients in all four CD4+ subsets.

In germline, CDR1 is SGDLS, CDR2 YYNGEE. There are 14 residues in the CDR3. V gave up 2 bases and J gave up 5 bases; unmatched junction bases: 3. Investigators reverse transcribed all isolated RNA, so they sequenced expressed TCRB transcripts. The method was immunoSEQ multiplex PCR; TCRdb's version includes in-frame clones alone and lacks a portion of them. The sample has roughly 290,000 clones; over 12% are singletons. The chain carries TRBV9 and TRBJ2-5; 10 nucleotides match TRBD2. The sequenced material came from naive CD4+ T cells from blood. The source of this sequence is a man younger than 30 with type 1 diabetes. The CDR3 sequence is CASSVGLALETQYF. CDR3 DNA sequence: TGTGCCAGCAGCGTGGGACTAGCGTTGGAGACCCAGTACTTC. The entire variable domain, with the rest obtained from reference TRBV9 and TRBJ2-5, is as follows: DSGVTQTPKHLITATGQRVTLRCSPRSGDLSVYWYQQSLDQGLQFLIQYYNGEERAKGNILERFSAQQFPDLHSELNLSSLELGDSALYFCASSVGLALETQYFGPGTRLLVL.